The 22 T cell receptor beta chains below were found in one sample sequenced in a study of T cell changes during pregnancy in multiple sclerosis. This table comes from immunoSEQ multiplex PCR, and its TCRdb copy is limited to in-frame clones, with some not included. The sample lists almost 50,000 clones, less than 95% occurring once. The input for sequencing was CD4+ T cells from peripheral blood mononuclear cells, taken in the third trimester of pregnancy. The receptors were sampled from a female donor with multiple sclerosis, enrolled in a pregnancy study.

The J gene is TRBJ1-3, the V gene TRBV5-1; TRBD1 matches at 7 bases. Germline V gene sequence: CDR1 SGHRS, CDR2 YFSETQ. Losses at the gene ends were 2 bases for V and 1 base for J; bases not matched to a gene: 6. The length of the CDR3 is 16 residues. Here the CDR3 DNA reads TGCGCCAGCAGCTTAGAACCGACAGGGTCTGGAAACACCATATATTTT. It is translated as CASSLEPTGSGNTIYF.

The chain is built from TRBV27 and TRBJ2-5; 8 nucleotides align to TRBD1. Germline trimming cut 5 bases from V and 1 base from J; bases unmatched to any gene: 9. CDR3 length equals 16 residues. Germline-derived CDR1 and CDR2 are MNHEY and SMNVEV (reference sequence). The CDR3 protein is CASSGGRTGGQETQYF. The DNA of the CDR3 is TGTGCCAGCAGTGGGGGGAGAACAGGGGGCCAAGAGACCCAGTACTTC.

DNA of the CDR3: TGTGCCGTCTCACTAGGGGGAGGGCCTACCGGGGAGCTGTTTTTT. Amino acid sequence: CAVSLGGGPTGELFF. The chain uses TRBV6-1 and TRBJ2-2, with a tentative D call TRBD2 (7 bases). There are 15 residues in the CDR3. Germline assignment: CDR1 MNHNS and CDR2 SASEGT. V lost 11 bases and J 5 bases, leaving 21 bases between the germline ends.

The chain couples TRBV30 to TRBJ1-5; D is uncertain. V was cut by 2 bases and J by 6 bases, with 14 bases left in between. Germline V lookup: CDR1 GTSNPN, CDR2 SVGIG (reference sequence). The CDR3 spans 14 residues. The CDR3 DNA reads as TGTGCCTGGAGTACGCGAGGGCAACGTCAGCCCCAGCATTTT. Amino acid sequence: CAWSTRGQRQPQHF.

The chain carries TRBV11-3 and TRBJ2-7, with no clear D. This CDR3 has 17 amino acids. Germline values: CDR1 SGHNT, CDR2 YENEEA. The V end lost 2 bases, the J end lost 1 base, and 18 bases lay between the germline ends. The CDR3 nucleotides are TGTGCCAGCAGCTTAAATGACCGCGGCACCGCATCCTACGAGCAGTACTTC. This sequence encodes CASSLNDRGTASYEQYF.

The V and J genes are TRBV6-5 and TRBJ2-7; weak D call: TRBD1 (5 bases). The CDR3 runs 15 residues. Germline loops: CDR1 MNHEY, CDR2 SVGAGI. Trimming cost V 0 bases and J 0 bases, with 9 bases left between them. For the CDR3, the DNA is TGTGCCAGCAGTTACTCGAGAGACAGCTCCTACGAGCAGTACTTC. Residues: CASSYSRDSSYEQYF.

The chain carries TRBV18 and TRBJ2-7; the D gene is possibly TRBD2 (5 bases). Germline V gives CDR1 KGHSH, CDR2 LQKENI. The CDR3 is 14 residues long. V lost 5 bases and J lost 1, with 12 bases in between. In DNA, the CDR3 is TGTGCCAGCTCAAGGGCGGGCCGGTCCTACGAGCAGTACTTC. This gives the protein CASSRAGRSYEQYF.

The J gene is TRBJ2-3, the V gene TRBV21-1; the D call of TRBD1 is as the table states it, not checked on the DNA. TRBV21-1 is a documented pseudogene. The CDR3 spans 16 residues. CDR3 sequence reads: CASRPPRGRGTDTQYF. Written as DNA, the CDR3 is TGTGCCAGCAGACCACCTAGGGGGAGAGGCACAGATACGCAGTATTTT.

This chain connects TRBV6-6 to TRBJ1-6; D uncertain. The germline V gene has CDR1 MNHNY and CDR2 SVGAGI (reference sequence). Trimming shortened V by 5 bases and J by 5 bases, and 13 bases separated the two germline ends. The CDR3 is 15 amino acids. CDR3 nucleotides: TGTGCCAGCAGTCCTCGGACGGGAAATAATTCACCCCTCCACTTT. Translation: CASSPRTGNNSPLHF.

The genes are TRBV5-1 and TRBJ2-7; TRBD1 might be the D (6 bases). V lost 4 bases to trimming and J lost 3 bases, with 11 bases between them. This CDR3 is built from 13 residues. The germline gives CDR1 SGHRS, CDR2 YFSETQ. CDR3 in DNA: TGCGCCAGCAGCCAGGACAGCTACTACGAGCAGTACTTC. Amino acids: CASSQDSYYEQYF.

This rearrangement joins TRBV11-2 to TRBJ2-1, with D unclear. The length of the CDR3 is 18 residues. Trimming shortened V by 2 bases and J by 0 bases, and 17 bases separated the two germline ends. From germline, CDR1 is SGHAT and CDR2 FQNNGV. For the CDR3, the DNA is TGTGCCAGCAGCTTAAATTTGCGCCCTCTAAGCTCCTACAATGAGCAGTTCTTC. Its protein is CASSLNLRPLSSYNEQFF.

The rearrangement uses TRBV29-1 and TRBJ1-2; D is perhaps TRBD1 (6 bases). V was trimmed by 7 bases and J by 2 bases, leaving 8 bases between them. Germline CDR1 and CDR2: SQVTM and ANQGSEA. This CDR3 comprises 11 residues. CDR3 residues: CSATGNYGYTF. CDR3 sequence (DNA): TGCAGCGCTACAGGGAACTATGGCTACACCTTC.

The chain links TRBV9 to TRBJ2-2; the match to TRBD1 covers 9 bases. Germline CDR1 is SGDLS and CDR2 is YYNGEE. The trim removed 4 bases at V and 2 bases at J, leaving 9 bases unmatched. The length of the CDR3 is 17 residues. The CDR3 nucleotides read TGTGCCAGCAGCCCATCACGGGACAGGGTTAACACCGGGGAGCTGTTTTTT. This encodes CASSPSRDRVNTGELFF.

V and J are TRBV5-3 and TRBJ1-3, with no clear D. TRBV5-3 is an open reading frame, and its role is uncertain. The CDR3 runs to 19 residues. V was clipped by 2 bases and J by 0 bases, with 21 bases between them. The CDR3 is CARSFIPGNGLYSGNTIYF. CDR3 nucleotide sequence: TGTGCCAGAAGCTTTATTCCCGGGAACGGGCTATACTCTGGAAACACCATATATTTT.

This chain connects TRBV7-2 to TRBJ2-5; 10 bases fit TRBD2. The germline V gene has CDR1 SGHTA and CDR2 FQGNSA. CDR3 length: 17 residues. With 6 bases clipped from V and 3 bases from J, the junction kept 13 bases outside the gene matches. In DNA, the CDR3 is TGTGCCAGCAGTCCAGGCCCCAGCGGGAGGGCCAAAGAGACCCAGTACTTC. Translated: CASSPGPSGRAKETQYF. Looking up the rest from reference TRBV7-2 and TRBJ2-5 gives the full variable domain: GAGVSQSPSNKVTEKGKDVELRCDPISGHTALYWYRQSLGQGLEFLIYFQGNSAPDKSGLPSDRFSAERTGGSVSTLTIQRTQQEDSAVYLCASSPGPSGRAKETQYFGPGTRLLVL.

The CDR3 nucleotides read TGTGCCAGCAGCTTACTCTCAGGCTCCTACAATGAGCAGTTCTTC. This codes for CASSLLSGSYNEQFF. V gene TRBV11-2 combines with J gene TRBJ2-1; the D is unclear. Trimming shortened V by 2 bases and J by 0 bases, and 8 bases separated the two germline ends. The germline V gene has CDR1 SGHAT and CDR2 FQNNGV. The CDR3 contains 15 residues.

The CDR3 reads CASSVRGGDTQYF. CDR3 coding DNA: TGTGCCAGCAGTGTACGTGGAGGAGATACGCAGTATTTT. This chain uses TRBV6-4 with TRBJ2-3, with D possibly being TRBD2 (5 bases). CDR3 length: 13 amino acids. The germline V gene encodes CDR1 MRHNA and CDR2 SNTAGT. Trimming took 4 bases from V and 5 from J, leaving 10 bases between them.

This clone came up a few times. CDR3 sequence reads: CASRVTSGRLYF. The DNA for the CDR3 is TGTGCCAGCAGAGTAACTAGCGGAAGACTGTACTTC. The V call is TRBV2, the J call TRBJ2-7; 8 positions match TRBD2. Losses at the gene ends were 6 bases for V and 12 bases for J; bases not matched to a gene: 10. The CDR3 runs 12 residues. Per the germline V gene, CDR1 is SNHLY and CDR2 is FYNNEI.

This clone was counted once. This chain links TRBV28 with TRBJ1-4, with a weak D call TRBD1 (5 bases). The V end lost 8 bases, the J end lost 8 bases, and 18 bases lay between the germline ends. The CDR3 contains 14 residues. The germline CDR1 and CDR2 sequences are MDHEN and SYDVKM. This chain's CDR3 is CASHRMGRGEKLFF. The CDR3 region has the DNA TGTGCCAGCCACCGAATGGGGAGGGGAGAAAAACTGTTTTTT. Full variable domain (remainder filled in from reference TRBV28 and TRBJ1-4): DVKVTQSSRYLVKRTGEKVFLECVQDMDHENMFWYRQDPGLGLRLIYFSYDVKMKEKGDIPEGYSVSREKKERFSLILESASTNQTSMYLCASHRMGRGEKLFFGSGTQLSVL.

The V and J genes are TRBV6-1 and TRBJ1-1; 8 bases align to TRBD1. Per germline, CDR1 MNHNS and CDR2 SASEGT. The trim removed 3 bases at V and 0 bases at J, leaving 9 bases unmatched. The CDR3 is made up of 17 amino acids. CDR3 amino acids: CASSDHGTGFMNTEAFF. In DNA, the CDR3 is TGTGCCAGCAGTGACCACGGGACAGGCTTCATGAACACTGAAGCTTTCTTT.

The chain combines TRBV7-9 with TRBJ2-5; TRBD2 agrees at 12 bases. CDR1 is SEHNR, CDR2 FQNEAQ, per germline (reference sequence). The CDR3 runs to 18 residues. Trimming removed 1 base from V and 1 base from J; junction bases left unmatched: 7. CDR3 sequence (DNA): TGTGCCAGCAGCTTAGGCTTTGCTAGCGGGGGGGCCCAAGAGACCCAGTACTTC. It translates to CASSLGFASGGAQETQYF. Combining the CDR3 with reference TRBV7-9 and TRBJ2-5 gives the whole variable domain DTGVSQNPRHKITKRGQNVTFRCDPISEHNRLYWYRQTLGQGPEFLTYFQNEAQLEKSRLLSDRFSAERPKGSFSTLEIQRTEQGDSAMYLCASSLGFASGGAQETQYFGPGTRLLVL.

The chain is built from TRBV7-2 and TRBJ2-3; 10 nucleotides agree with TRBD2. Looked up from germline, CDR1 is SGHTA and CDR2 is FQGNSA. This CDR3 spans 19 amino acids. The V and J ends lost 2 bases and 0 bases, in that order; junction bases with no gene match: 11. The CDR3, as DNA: TGTGCCAGCAGCTTAACGATAAGGACTAGCGGAACTAGCACAGATACGCAGTATTTT. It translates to CASSLTIRTSGTSTDTQYF. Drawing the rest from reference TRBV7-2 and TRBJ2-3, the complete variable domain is GAGVSQSPSNKVTEKGKDVELRCDPISGHTALYWYRQSLGQGLEFLIYFQGNSAPDKSGLPSDRFSAERTGGSVSTLTIQRTQQEDSAVYLCASSLTIRTSGTSTDTQYFGPGTRLTVL.